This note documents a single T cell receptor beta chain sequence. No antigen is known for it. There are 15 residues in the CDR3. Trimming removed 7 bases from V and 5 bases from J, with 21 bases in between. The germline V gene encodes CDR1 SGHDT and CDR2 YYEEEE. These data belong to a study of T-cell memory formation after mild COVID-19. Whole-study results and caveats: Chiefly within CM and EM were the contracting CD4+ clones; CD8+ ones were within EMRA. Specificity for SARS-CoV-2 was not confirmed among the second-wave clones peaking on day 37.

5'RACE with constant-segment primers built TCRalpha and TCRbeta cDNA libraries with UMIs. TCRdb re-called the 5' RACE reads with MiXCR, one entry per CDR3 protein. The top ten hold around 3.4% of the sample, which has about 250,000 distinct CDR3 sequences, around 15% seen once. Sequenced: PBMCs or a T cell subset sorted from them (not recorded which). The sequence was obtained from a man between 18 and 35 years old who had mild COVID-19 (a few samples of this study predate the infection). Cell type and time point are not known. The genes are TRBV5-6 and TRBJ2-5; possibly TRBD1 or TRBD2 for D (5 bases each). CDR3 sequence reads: CASGPGPSGGETQYF. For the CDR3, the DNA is TGTGCCAGCGGACCGGGACCCTCAGGCGGGGAGACCCAGTACTTC.